Below, 8 T cell receptor beta chains from the same sample are listed, as sequenced in a study of T cells in Graves' hyperthyroidism and ophthalmopathy. Researchers took RNA transcripts and amplified the TCR beta CDR3 regions from them. Initially, a first-round RT-PCR of the TCR CDR3 employed the HTBI primer set. One entry per CDR3 protein results from TCRdb running MiXCR on the multiplex PCR reads. The data show a few hundred thousand distinct CDR3 sequences, nearly 15% seen once. The sequencing input was blood. These receptors came from a woman between 50 and 59 years old with Graves' hyperthyroidism that later progressed to Graves' ophthalmopathy.

This clonotype showed up many times. The J gene is TRBJ2-3, the V gene TRBV30; 7 bases map to TRBD1. CDR1 is GTSNPN, CDR2 SVGIG, per germline (reference sequence). V was pared by 4 bases and J by 1 base, with 5 bases of the junction left unmatched. This CDR3 is 14 amino acids long. CDR3 amino acids: CAWTLTGGTDTQYF. CDR3 coding DNA: TGTGCCTGGACCCTTACAGGGGGCACAGATACGCAGTATTTT.

The rearrangement joins TRBV30 to TRBJ2-5; D ambiguous. With 1 base removed from V and 2 bases from J, the gap between germline ends came to 5 bases. The CDR3 has 12 amino acids. In germline, CDR1 is GTSNPN, CDR2 SVGIG (reference sequence). Here the CDR3 reads CAWSALQETQYF. In nucleotides, the CDR3 is TGTGCCTGGAGTGCCTTACAAGAGACCCAGTACTTC.

This clonotype was detected many times. This chain links TRBV20-1 with TRBJ2-3; 8 bases agree with TRBD2. CDR1 is DFQATT and CDR2 is SNEGSKA in the germline V gene (reference sequence). Germline trimming cut 0 bases from V and 3 bases from J; bases unmatched to any gene: 5. This CDR3 contains 15 residues. The CDR3 reads CSARDSGRTTDTQYF. CDR3 coding DNA: TGCAGTGCTAGAGACAGCGGGAGAACGACAGATACGCAGTATTTT.

The rearrangement links TRBV5-1 to TRBJ2-2; possible D gene TRBD2, 7 bases. V lost 1 base and J 5 bases, leaving 18 bases between the germline ends. This CDR3 contains 17 residues. The V gene's germline CDR1 is SGHRS and CDR2 YFSETQ. For the CDR3, the DNA is TGCGCCAGCAGCTTGACATGGGGGGGCAATGCAACCGGGGAGCTGTTTTTT. Translated: CASSLTWGGNATGELFF.

In its sample, this clonotype was seen a few times. A much larger clone lies a single base off, so this may be a read error. The chain links TRBV27 to TRBJ2-7; weak D call: TRBD1 (5 bases). This CDR3 is built from 13 residues. The V gene's germline CDR1 is MNHEY and CDR2 SMNVEV (reference sequence). V shed 5 bases and J shed 12 bases, with 20 bases lying between them. The DNA for the CDR3 is TGTGCCAGCAGTGACGTCCTAAGGGGCAGCAGGTACTTC. Its protein product is CASSDVLRGSRYF.

This clonotype was counted at least ten times. This rearrangement joins TRBV29-1 to TRBJ2-1; 11 nucleotides match TRBD2. Germline V gene sequence: CDR1 SQVTM, CDR2 ANQGSEA. The V gene end was trimmed by 6 bases and the J gene end by 6 bases; junction bases not matched to a gene: 7. The length of the CDR3 is 14 residues. The CDR3: CSVTSGTSGNEQFF. The CDR3 nucleotides read TGCAGCGTGACTAGCGGGACGTCAGGCAATGAGCAGTTCTTC.

This clonotype was recorded many times. V usage is TRBV9 and J usage is TRBJ1-1; D is perhaps TRBD1 (6 bases). CDR3 size: 15 residues. Germline CDR1 is SGDLS and CDR2 is YYNGEE. V was pared by 0 bases and J by 3 bases, with 12 bases between. The CDR3 nucleotides read TGTGCCAGCAGCGTAGCTACAGGGTGGGACACTGAAGCTTTCTTT. This translates into CASSVATGWDTEAFF.

The V gene is TRBV28, the J gene TRBJ1-5, with D maybe TRBD1 (6 bases). V was clipped by 6 bases and J by 7 bases, with 13 bases between them. Germline CDR1 and CDR2: MDHEN and SYDVKM. The CDR3 loop spans 13 amino acids. Here the CDR3 reads CASRGGGQQPQHF. DNA of the CDR3: TGTGCCAGCAGGGGGGGGGGGCAGCAGCCCCAGCATTTT.